This T cell receptor beta chain was sequenced during a study of blood T cell repertoires in COVID-19. Sequencing was performed with immunoSEQ multiplex PCR; in TCRdb, only in-frame clones are kept and a portion is missing. The data show about 83,000 clones, with approximately 86% seen just once and about 20% held by the top ten. The CDR3 is 14 residues long. Trimming cost V 4 bases and J 5 bases, with 15 bases left between them. CDR1 is SGHRS and CDR2 is YFSETQ in the germline V gene. The source of this sequence is a woman older than 75 in a cohort sampled during active or convalescent COVID-19. The sample comprised peripheral blood. This rearrangement joins TRBV5-1 to TRBJ1-1; possibly TRBD1 for D (6 bases). The chain's CDR3 is CASSGTGSRTEAFF. The DNA of the CDR3 is TGCGCCAGCAGCGGTACAGGGTCGCGGACTGAAGCTTTCTTT.